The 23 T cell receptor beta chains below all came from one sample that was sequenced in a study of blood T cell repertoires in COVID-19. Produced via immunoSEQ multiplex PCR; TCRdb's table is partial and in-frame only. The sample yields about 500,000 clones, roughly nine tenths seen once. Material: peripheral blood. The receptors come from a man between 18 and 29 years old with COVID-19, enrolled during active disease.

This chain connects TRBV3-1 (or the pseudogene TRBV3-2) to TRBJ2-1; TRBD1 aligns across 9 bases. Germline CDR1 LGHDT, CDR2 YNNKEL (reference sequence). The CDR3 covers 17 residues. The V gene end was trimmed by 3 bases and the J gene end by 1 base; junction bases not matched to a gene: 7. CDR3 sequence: CASSQGTGYASYNEQFF. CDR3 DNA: TGTGCCAGCAGCCAGGGGACAGGGTATGCTTCCTACAATGAGCAGTTCTTC.

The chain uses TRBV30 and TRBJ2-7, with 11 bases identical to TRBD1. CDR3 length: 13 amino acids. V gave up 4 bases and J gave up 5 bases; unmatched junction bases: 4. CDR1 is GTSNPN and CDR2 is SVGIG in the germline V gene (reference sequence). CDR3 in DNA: TGTGCCTGGAATACGGGACAGGGGGACGAGCAGTACTTC. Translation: CAWNTGQGDEQYF.

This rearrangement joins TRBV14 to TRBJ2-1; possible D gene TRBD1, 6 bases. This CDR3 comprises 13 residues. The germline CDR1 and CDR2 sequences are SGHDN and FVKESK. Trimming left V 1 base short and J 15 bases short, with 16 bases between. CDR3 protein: CASSQVGSGHRFF. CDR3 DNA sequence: TGTGCCAGCAGCCAAGTTGGGTCGGGACATCGGTTCTTC.

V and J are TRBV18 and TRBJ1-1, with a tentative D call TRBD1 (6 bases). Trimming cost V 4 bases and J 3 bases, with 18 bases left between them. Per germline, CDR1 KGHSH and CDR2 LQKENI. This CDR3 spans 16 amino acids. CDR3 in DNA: TGTGCCAGCTCACACGGACAGCTCCGAGGGTACACTGAAGCTTTCTTT. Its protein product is CASSHGQLRGYTEAFF.

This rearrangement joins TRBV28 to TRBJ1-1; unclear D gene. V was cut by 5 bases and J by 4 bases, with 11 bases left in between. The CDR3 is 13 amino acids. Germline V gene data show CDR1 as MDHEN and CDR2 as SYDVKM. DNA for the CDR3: TGTGCCAGCAGTAAAAGAGGCGGCACTGAAGCTTTCTTT. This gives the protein CASSKRGGTEAFF.

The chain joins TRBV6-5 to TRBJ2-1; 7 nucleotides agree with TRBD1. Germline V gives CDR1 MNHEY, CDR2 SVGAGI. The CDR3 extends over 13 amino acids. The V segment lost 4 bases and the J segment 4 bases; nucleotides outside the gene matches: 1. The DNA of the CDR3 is TGTGCCAGCAGTTGGGGACAGTACAATGAGCAGTTCTTC. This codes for CASSWGQYNEQFF.

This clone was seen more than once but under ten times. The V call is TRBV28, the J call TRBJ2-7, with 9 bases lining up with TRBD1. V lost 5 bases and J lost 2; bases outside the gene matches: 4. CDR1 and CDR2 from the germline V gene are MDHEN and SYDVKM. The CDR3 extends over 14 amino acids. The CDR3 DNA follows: TGTGCCAGCAGTCCACAGGGGGCTACCTACGAGCAGTACTTC. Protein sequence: CASSPQGATYEQYF.

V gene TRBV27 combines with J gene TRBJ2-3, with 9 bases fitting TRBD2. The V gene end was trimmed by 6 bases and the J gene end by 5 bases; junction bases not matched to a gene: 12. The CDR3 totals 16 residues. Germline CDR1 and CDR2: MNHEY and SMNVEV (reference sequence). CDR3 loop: CASRPYGGLAVDTQYF. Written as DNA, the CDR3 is TGTGCCAGCAGACCATACGGGGGACTAGCAGTAGATACGCAGTATTTT.

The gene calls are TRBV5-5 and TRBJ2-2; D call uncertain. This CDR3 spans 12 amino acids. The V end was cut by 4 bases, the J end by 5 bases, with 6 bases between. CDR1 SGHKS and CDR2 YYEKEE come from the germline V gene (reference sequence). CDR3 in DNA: TGTGCCAGCAGCCCCAGAACCGGGGAGCTGTTTTTT. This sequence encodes CASSPRTGELFF.

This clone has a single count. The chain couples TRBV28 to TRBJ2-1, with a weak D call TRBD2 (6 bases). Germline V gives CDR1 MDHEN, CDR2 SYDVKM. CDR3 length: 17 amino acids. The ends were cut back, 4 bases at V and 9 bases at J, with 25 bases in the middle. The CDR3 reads CASSYRTGAGGRGEQFF. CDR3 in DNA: TGTGCCAGCAGTTACAGAACCGGGGCTGGGGGGAGAGGTGAGCAGTTCTTC. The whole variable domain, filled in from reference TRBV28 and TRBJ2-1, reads DVKVTQSSRYLVKRTGEKVFLECVQDMDHENMFWYRQDPGLGLRLIYFSYDVKMKEKGDIPEGYSVSREKKERFSLILESASTNQTSMYLCASSYRTGAGGRGEQFFGPGTRLTVL.

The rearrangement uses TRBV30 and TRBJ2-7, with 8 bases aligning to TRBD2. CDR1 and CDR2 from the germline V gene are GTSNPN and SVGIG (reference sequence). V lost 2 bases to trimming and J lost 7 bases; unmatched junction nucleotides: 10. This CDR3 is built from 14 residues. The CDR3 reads CAWSMGPTGGEQYF. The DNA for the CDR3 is TGTGCCTGGAGTATGGGACCAACGGGAGGGGAGCAGTACTTC.

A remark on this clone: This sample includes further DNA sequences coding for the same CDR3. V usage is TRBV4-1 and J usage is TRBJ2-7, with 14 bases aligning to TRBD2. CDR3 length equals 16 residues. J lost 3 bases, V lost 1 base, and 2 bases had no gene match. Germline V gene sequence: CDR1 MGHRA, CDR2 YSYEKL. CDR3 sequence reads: CASSQVGTSGSYEQYF. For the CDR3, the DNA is TGCGCCAGCAGCCAAGTAGGGACTAGCGGGAGCTACGAGCAGTACTTC.

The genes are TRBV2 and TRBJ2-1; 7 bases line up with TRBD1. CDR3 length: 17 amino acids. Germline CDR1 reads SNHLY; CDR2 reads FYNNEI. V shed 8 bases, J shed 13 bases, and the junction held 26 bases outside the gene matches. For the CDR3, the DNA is TGTGCCAGCGGAGGTCCCGGAGGTCGTAATACAGGGGTAGCCCAGTTCTTC. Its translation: CASGGPGGRNTGVAQFF. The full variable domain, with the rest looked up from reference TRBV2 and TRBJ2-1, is EPEVTQTPSHQVTQMGQEVILRCVPISNHLYFYWYRQILGQKVEFLVSFYNNEISEKSEIFDDQFSVERPDGSNFTLKIRSTKLEDSAMYFCASGGPGGRNTGVAQFFGPGTRLTVL.

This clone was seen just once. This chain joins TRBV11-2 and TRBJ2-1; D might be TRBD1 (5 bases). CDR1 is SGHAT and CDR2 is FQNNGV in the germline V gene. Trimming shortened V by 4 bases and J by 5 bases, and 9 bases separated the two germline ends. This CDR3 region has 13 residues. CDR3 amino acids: CASSSGIDNEQFF. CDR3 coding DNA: TGTGCCAGCAGCTCAGGGATAGACAATGAGCAGTTCTTC.

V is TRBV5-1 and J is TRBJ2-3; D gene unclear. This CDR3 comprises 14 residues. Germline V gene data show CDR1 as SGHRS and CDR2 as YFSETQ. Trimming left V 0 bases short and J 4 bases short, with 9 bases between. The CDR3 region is CASSLAVQADTQYF. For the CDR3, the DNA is TGCGCCAGCAGCTTGGCCGTCCAGGCAGATACGCAGTATTTT.

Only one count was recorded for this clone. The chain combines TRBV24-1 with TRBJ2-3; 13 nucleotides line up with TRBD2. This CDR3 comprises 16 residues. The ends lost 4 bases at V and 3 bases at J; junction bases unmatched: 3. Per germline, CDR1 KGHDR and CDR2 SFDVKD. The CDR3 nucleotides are TGTGCCACCAGTGAAACTAGCGGGAGGGCGACAGATACGCAGTATTTT. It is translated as CATSETSGRATDTQYF.

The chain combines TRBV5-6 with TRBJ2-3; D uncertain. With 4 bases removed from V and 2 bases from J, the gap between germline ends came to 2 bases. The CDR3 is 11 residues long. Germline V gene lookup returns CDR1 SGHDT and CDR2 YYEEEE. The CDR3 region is CASSLTDTQYF. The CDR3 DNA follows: TGTGCCAGCAGCCTCACAGATACGCAGTATTTT.

CDR3 region: CASSLVVGGGQYF. CDR3 DNA: TGTGCCAGCAGTTTAGTGGTGGGGGGAGGGCAGTACTTC. This rearrangement joins TRBV12-3 or TRBV12-4 to TRBJ2-7; D is perhaps TRBD2 (6 bases). The ends were cut back, 1 base at V and 9 bases at J, with 13 bases in the middle. CDR3 length: 13 amino acids.

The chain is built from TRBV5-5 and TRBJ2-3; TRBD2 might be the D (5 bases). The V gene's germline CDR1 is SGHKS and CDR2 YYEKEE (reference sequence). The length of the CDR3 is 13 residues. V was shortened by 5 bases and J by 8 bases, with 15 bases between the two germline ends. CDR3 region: CASRPLVRGTQYF. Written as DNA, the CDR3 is TGTGCCAGCAGACCCCTAGTACGGGGTACGCAGTATTTT.

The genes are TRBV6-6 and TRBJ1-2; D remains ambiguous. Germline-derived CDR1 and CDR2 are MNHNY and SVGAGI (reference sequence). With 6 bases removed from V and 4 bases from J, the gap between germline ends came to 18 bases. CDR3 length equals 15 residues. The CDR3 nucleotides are TGTGCCAGCAGAGTTGTATCAGCGGAGGTCTATGGCTACACCTTC. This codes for CASRVVSAEVYGYTF.

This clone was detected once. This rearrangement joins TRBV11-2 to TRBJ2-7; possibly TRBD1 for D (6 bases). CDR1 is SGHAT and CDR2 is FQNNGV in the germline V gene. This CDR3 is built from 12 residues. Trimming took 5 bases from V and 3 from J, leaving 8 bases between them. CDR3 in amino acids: CASSIQGYEQYF. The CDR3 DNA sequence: TGTGCCAGCAGCATACAGGGCTACGAGCAGTACTTC. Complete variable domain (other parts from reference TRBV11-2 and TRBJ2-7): EAGVAQSPRYKIIEKRQSVAFWCNPISGHATLYWYQQILGQGPKLLIQFQNNGVVDDSQLPKDRFSAERLKGVDSTLKIQPAKLEDSAVYLCASSIQGYEQYFGPGTRLTVT.

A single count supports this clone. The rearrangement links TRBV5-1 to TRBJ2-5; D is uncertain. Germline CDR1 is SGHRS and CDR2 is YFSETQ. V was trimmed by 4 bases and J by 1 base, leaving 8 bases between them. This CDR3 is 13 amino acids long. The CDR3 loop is CASSPGSQETQYF. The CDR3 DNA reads TGCGCCAGCAGCCCCGGGTCCCAAGAGACCCAGTACTTC.

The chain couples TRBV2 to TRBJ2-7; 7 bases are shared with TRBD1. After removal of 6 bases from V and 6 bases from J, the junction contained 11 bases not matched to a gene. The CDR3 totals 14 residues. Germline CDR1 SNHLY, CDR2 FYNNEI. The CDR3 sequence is CASRTGTDASEQYF. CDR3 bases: TGTGCCAGCAGGACCGGGACAGACGCATCCGAGCAGTACTTC.